These 15 T cell receptor beta chains share one sample of origin, sequenced in a study of T cell clonality in common variable immunodeficiency (dated by TCRdb to about 2015). Library creation used the immunoSEQ multiplex PCR assay. This immuneACCESS table, as held by TCRdb, lists in-frame sequences with V and J called but not all clones. Of the missing ones, under half trace to an unresolved V gene in checked studies; the others have no known cause. In this sample, 35,000 or so clones appear, none counted once only. Approximately 0.94% of the sample rests with the top ten. Sequencing was performed on peripheral blood mononuclear cells. Receptors were obtained from a person aged 18 to 75 in good health.

There are many counts of this clone. The CDR3 end is not reached by the read, which stops 3 residues before it; the germline J gene fills it in. The rearrangement links TRBV5-1 to TRBJ1-6; D not certain. This CDR3 region has 14 residues. The ends were cut back, 0 bases at V and 7 bases at J, with 8 bases in the middle. Germline V gene data show CDR1 as SGHRS and CDR2 as YFSETQ. The DNA read from the CDR3 is TGCGCCAGCAGCTTGGAACAAGGGAATTCACCC. The encoded protein is CASSLEQGNSP. The whole CDR3 sequence is CASSLEQGNSPLHF.

This clone occurred many times. The observed sequence ends 3 residues before the CDR3 terminus, with the missing tail filled in from the germline J gene. The rearrangement uses TRBV10-1 and TRBJ2-2; D possibly corresponds to TRBD2 (5 bases). This CDR3 comprises 14 residues. V lost 0 bases and J 6 bases, leaving 8 bases between the germline ends. Germline CDR1 is WNHNN and CDR2 is SYGVQD (reference sequence). The sequenced part of the CDR3 DNA is TGCGCCAGCAGTGAGTCGTCCGGGGCCGGGGAG. Translating gives CASSESSGAGE. The entire CDR3 sequence reads CASSESSGAGELFF.

This clone was counted many times. The CDR3 extends 3 residues past the end of the read, so its final part is completed from the germline J gene. The chain uses TRBV4-2 and TRBJ2-7; 10 bases are a match to TRBD2. CDR3 length equals 15 residues. CDR1 LGHNA and CDR2 YNFKEQ come from the germline V gene. Trimming took 1 base from V and 3 from J; bases not matched to a gene: 3. CDR3 region: CASSQGTSGRYEQYF. CDR3 DNA, as far as it was read: TGTGCCAGCAGCCAAGGGACTAGCGGACGCTACGAG.

This clone was seen at least ten times. The read finishes 3 residues shy of the CDR3 end, and the germline J gene is used to complete it. The chain has TRBV20-1 and TRBJ1-2; maybe TRBD1 (5 bases). This CDR3 region has 14 residues. Germline V CDR1 and CDR2: DFQATT, SNEGSKA (reference sequence). The CDR3 DNA, read in part, is TGCAGTGCTAGAGGGGGGGACCTTCTCAAGGGC. Its protein is CSARGGDLLKG. The whole CDR3 sequence reads CSARGGDLLKGYTF.

This clone was detected many times. The read ends 3 residues shy of where the CDR3 ends; the end is completed using the germline J gene. The J gene is TRBJ2-1, the V gene TRBV20-1; 9 nucleotides line up with TRBD2. The germline CDR1 and CDR2 sequences are DFQATT and SNEGSKA (reference sequence). The CDR3 contains 14 residues. V trimming: 3 bases; J trimming: 9 bases; junction bases outside the gene matches: 9. CDR3 amino acids: CSASGGRGGFEQFF. Incomplete CDR3 DNA: TGCAGTGCTAGTGGGGGGCGGGGGGGCTTTGAG.

By share, this clone ranks as medium-sized. The sequenced fragment ends 3 residues before the CDR3 boundary, so the rest is inferred from the germline J gene. The gene calls are TRBV20-1 and TRBJ1-2, with 8 bases identical to TRBD1. J lost 0 bases, V lost 0 bases, and 12 bases had no gene match. CDR3 size: 18 residues. CDR1 DFQATT and CDR2 SNEGSKA come from the germline V gene (reference sequence). The CDR3 here is CSARERATGAPSNYGYTF. Partial CDR3 DNA: TGCAGTGCTAGAGAAAGGGCGACAGGGGCCCCTTCTAACTATGGC.

This clone occurred many times. From the germline J gene comes the end of the CDR3, since the read stops 3 residues before it. This sequence joins TRBV4-1 and TRBJ2-3; TRBD2 aligns across 7 bases. V was clipped by 3 bases and J by 2 bases; unmatched bases: 11. CDR3 length: 17 residues. Germline CDR1 MGHRA, CDR2 YSYEKL. The CDR3 DNA, read in part, is TGCGCCAGCAGCCAGACCCTCCAAGCGGGGAACACAGATACG. This translates into CASSQTLQAGNTDT. The entire CDR3 protein is CASSQTLQAGNTDTQYF.

This clone was recorded many times. The read is 3 residues too short to cover the CDR3 end, so that end is filled in from the germline J gene. V gene TRBV19 combines with J gene TRBJ1-2; unclear D gene. Germline CDR1 and CDR2: LNHDA and SQIVND (reference sequence). CDR3 size: 13 residues. V was shortened by 9 bases and J by 2 bases, with 13 bases between the two germline ends. The CDR3 bases that were read are TGTGCCAGCGTCGTTCCCGGGAACTATGGC. It translates to CASVVPGNYG. The full CDR3 sequence reads CASVVPGNYGYTF.

This clone appeared a few times. Partial CDR3 DNA: TGTGCCAGCAGTAAAGATGCCGGGCAGCCC. This encodes CASSKDAGQP. The full CDR3 protein is CASSKDAGQPQHF. The V call is TRBV11-1, the J call TRBJ1-5, with D unclear. The read falls 3 residues short of the CDR3 end, and the missing part is taken from the germline J gene. V was pared by 6 bases and J by 7 bases, with 13 bases between. The germline CDR1 and CDR2 sequences are SGHAT and FQDESV (reference sequence). The CDR3 sequence is 13 residues long.

This clone has only a few counts. The CDR3 sequence: CASSPHQGAVSNQPQHF. CDR3 bases read: TGTGCCAGCAGCCCCCATCAGGGGGCAGTTAGCAATCAGCCC. The chain uses TRBV7-8 and TRBJ1-5; 8 nucleotides align to TRBD1. Read coverage stops 3 residues before the CDR3 terminus; the germline J gene supplies the remainder. The CDR3 covers 17 residues. Germline CDR1 is SGHVS and CDR2 is FQNEAQ. The V gene end was trimmed by 5 bases and the J gene end by 0 bases; junction bases not matched to a gene: 9.

At least ten counts were recorded for this clone. Read coverage stops 3 residues before the CDR3 terminus; the germline J gene supplies the remainder. The chain employs TRBV19 and TRBJ2-3; TRBD2 aligns across 13 bases. Germline CDR1 is LNHDA and CDR2 is SQIVND (reference sequence). After removal of 4 bases from V and 5 bases from J, the junction contained 6 bases not matched to a gene. This CDR3 region has 16 residues. CDR3 bases read: TGTGCCAGTAGTAGCGGGACTAGCGGGACAGTAGATACG. Translated, it gives CASSSGTSGTVDT. The complete CDR3 reads CASSSGTSGTVDTQYF.

In this sample, this clone turned up many times. The CDR3 goes on 3 residues after the read ends, and that part is filled in from the germline J gene. J is TRBJ2-7 and V is TRBV5-1, with TRBD2 matching 7 bases. Trimming at V came to 6 bases and at J to 2 bases, leaving 11 bases not matched to a gene. CDR1 is SGHRS, CDR2 YFSETQ, per germline. The CDR3 is 15 residues long. The CDR3 spells CASTSGPSGTYEQYF. The CDR3 DNA, read in part, is TGCGCCAGCACCAGCGGTCCTAGCGGCACCTACGAG. Combining the CDR3 with reference TRBV5-1 and TRBJ2-7 gives the whole variable domain KAGVTQTPRYLIKTRGQQVTLSCSPISGHRSVSWYQQTPGQGLQFLFEYFSETQRNKGNFPGRFSGRQFSNSRSEMNVSTLELGDSALYLCASTSGPSGTYEQYFGPGTRLTVT.

This clone was seen at least ten times. From the germline J gene comes the end of the CDR3, since the read stops 3 residues before it. The rearrangement joins TRBV18 to TRBJ2-3; TRBD2 matches at 10 bases. CDR3 length equals 15 residues. V lost 4 bases to trimming and J lost 3 bases; unmatched junction nucleotides: 4. Germline V CDR1 and CDR2: KGHSH, LQKENI. The CDR3 DNA, read in part, is TGTGCCAGCTCACGGACTAGCGGAAATACAGATACG. Translating gives CASSRTSGNTDT. The full-length CDR3 reads as CASSRTSGNTDTQYF.

This clone was detected ten times or more. One end of the junction does not line up with germline, which may come from a read error. The read halts 3 residues ahead of the CDR3 end, with the missing end drawn from the germline J gene. This chain connects TRBV4-2 to TRBJ1-6; 7 bases map to TRBD1. The V gene's germline CDR1 is LGHNA and CDR2 YNFKEQ. The CDR3 is made up of 15 amino acids. CDR3: CASSQENRGGSPLHF. The CDR3 DNA, read in part, is TGCGCCAGCAGCCAGGAGAACAGGGGTGGGTCACCC.

This clone showed up many times. The read comes to an end 3 residues before the CDR3 does, leaving the germline J gene to fill in the end. The chain employs TRBV28 and TRBJ1-2, with D possibly being TRBD1 (6 bases). The CDR3 consists of 12 residues. Germline CDR1 MDHEN, CDR2 SYDVKM. V was cut by 4 bases and J by 7 bases, with 10 bases left in between. The CDR3 sequence is CASSSYRVGYTF. CDR3 DNA (partial): TGTGCCAGCAGTTCATACAGGGTTGGC.